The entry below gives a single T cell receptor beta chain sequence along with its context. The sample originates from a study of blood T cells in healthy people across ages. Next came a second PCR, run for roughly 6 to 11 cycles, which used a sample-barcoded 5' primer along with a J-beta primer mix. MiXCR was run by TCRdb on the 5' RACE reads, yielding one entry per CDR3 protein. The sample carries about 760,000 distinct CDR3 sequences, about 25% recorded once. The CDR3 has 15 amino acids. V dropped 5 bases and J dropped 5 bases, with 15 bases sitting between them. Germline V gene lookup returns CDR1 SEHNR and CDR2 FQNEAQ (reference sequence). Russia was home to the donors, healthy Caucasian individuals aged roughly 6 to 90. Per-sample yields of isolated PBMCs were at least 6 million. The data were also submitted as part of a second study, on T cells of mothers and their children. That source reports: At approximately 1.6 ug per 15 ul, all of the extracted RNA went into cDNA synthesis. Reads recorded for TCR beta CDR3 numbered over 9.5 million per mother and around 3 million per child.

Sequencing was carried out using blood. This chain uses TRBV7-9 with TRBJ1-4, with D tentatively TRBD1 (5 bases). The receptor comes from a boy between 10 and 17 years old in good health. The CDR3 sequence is CASSPDLRGNEKLFF. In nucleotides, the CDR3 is TGTGCCAGCAGCCCGGACCTACGGGGGAATGAAAAACTGTTTTTT.